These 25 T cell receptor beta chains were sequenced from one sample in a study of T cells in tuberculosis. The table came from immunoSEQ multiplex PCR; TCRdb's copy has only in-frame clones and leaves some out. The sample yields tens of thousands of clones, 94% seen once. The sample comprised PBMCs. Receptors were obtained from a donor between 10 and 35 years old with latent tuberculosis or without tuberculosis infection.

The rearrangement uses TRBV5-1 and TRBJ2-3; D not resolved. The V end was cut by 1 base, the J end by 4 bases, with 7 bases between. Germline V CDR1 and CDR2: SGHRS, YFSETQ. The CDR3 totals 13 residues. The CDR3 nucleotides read TGCGCCAGCAGCTTGATTTATTCAGATACGCAGTATTTT. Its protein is CASSLIYSDTQYF.

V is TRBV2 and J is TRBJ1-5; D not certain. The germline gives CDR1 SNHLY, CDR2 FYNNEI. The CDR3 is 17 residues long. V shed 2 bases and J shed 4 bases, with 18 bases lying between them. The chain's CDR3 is CASSELGLSGLNQPQHF. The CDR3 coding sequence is TGTGCCAGCAGTGAACTAGGATTAAGTGGCCTTAATCAGCCCCAGCATTTT.

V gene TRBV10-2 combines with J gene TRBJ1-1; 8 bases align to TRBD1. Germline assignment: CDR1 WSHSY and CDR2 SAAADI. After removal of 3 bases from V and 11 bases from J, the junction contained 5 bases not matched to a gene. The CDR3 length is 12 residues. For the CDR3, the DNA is TGCGCCAGCAGTGACCCAGGGGGCTGGGCTTTCTTT. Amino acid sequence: CASSDPGGWAFF.

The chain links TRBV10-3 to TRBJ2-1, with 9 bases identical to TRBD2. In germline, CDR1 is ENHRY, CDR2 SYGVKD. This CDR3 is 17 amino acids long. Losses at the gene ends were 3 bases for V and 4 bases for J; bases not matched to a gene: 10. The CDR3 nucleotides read TGTGCCATCAGTGATCCGGCTAGCGGGACCTCTTACAATGAGCAGTTCTTC. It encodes CAISDPASGTSYNEQFF.

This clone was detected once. This CDR3 reads CASSPGLTSSGYTF. The CDR3 DNA sequence: TGTGCCAGCAGCCCGGGACTCACCTCGTCTGGCTACACCTTC. This sequence joins TRBV6-6 and TRBJ1-2; possibly TRBD1 for D (5 bases). The CDR3 spans 14 residues. V was pared by 6 bases and J by 7 bases, with 18 bases between. The germline CDR1 and CDR2 sequences are MNHNY and SVGAGI (reference sequence).

CDR3 nucleotide sequence: TGTGCCAGCAGTTTATCGATAGGGACTGGGAGGTACAATGAGCAGTTCTTC. Translating gives CASSLSIGTGRYNEQFF. The chain joins TRBV27 to TRBJ2-1; TRBD2 is a possible D gene (6 bases). The CDR3 has 17 residues. V was clipped by 0 bases and J by 4 bases, with 16 bases between them. Germline V gene data show CDR1 as MNHEY and CDR2 as SMNVEV (reference sequence).

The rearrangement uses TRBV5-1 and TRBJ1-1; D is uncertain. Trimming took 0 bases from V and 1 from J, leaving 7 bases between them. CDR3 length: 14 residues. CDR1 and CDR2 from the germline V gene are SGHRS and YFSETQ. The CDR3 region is CASSLVAANTEAFF. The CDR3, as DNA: TGCGCCAGCAGCTTGGTCGCGGCGAACACTGAAGCTTTCTTT. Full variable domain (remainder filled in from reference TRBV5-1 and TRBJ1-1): KAGVTQTPRYLIKTRGQQVTLSCSPISGHRSVSWYQQTPGQGLQFLFEYFSETQRNKGNFPGRFSGRQFSNSRSEMNVSTLELGDSALYLCASSLVAANTEAFFGQGTRLTVV.

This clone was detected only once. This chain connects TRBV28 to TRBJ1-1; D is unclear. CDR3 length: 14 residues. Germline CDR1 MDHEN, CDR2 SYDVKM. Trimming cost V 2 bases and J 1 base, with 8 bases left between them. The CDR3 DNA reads TGTGCCAGCAGTTTACGGGGTGAGAACACTGAAGCTTTCTTT. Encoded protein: CASSLRGENTEAFF.

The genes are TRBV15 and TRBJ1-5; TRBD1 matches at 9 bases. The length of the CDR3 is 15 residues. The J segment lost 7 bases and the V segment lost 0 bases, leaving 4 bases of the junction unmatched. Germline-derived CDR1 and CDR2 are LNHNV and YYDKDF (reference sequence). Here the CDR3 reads CATSREDRGDQPQHF. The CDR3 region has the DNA TGTGCCACCAGCAGAGAAGACAGGGGGGACCAGCCCCAGCATTTT. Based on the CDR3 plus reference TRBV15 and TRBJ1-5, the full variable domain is DAMVIQNPRYQVTQFGKPVTLSCSQTLNHNVMYWYQQKSSQAPKLLFHYYDKDFNNEADTPDNFQSRRPNTSFCFLDIRSPGLGDTAMYLCATSREDRGDQPQHFGDGTRLSIL.

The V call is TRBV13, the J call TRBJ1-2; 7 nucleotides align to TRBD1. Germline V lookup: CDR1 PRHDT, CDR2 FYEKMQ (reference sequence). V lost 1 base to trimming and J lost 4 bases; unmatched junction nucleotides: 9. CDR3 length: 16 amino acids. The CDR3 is CASSLDRTGDLYGYTF. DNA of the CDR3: TGTGCCAGCAGCTTAGACCGTACAGGGGACCTCTATGGCTACACCTTC. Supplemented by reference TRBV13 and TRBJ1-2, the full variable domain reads AAGVIQSPRHLIKEKRETATLKCYPIPRHDTVYWYQQGPGQDPQFLISFYEKMQSDKGSIPDRFSAQQFSDYHSELNMSSLELGDSALYFCASSLDRTGDLYGYTFGSGTRLTVV.

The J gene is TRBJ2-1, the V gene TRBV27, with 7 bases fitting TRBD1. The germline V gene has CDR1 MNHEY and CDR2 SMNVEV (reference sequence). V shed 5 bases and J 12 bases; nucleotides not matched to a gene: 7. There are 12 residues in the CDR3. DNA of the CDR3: TGTGCCAGCAGTCCGGACAGGTTCCGGCAGTTCTTC. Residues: CASSPDRFRQFF.

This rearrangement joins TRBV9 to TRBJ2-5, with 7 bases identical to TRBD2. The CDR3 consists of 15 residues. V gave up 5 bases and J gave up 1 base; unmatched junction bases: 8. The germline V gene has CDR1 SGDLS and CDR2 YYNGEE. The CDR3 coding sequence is TGTGCCAGCAGTACCGGCGGGAGTAGCCAAGAGACCCAGTACTTC. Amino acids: CASSTGGSSQETQYF. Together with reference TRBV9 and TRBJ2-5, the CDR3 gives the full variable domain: DSGVTQTPKHLITATGQRVTLRCSPRSGDLSVYWYQQSLDQGLQFLIQYYNGEERAKGNILERFSAQQFPDLHSELNLSSLELGDSALYFCASSTGGSSQETQYFGPGTRLLVL.

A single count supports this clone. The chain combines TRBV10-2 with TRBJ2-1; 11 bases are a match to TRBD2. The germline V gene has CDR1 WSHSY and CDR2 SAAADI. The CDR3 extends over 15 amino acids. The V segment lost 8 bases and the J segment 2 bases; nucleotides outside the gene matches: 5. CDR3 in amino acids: CASAVAGGAYNEQFF. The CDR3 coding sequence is TGCGCCAGCGCCGTAGCGGGAGGGGCCTACAATGAGCAGTTCTTC.

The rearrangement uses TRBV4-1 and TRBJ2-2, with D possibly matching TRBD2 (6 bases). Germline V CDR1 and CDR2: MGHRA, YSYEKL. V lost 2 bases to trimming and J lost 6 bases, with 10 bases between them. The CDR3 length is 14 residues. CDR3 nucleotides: TGCGCCAGCAGCCAATCCCGGGGGTCCGGGGAGCTGTTTTTT. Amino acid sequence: CASSQSRGSGELFF.

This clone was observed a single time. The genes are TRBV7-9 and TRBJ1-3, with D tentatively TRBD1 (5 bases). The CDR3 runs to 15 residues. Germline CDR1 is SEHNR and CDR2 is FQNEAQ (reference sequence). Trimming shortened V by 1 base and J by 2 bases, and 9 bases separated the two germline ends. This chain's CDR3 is CASSLDGRAGNTIYF. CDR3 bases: TGTGCCAGCAGCTTAGACGGCAGGGCTGGAAACACCATATATTTT.

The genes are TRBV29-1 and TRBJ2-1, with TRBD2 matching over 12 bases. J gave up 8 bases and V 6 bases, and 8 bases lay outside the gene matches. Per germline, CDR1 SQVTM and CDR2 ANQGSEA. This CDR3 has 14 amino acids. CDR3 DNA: TGCAGCGTGGGGGAACTAGCGGGAGGCGATGAGCAGTTCTTC. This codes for CSVGELAGGDEQFF.

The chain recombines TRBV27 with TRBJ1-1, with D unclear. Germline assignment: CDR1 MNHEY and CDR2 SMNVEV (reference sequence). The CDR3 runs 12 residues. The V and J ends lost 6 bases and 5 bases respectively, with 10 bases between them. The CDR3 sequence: CASSDPGTEAFF. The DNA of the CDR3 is TGTGCCAGCAGCGACCCGGGGACTGAAGCTTTCTTT.

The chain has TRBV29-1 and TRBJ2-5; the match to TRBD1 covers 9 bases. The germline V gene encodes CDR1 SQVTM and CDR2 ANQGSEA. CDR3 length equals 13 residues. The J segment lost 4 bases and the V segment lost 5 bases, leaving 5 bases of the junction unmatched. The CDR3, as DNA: TGCAGCGTTTACAGGGGGCCACCAGAGACCCAGTACTTC. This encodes CSVYRGPPETQYF.

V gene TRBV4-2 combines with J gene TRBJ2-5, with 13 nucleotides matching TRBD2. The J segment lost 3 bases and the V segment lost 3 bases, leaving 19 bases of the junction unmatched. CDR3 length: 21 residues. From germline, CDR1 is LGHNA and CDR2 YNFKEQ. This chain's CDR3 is CASSQINSGLAGKRGEETQYF. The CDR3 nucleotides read TGTGCCAGCAGCCAGATAAATTCGGGACTAGCGGGAAAGAGGGGAGAAGAGACCCAGTACTTC.

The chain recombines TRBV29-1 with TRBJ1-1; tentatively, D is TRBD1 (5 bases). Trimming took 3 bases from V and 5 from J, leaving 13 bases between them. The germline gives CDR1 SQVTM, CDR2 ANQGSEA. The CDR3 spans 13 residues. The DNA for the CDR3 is TGCAGCGTTGATAAGGGGTCCGTTACTGAAGCTTTCTTT. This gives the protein CSVDKGSVTEAFF.

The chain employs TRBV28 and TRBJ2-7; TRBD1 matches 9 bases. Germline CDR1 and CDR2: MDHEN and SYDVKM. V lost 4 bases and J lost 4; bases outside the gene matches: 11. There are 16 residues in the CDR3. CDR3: CASSSEARDRVYEQYF. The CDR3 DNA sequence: TGTGCCAGCAGTTCGGAAGCTAGGGACAGGGTTTACGAGCAGTACTTC.

CDR3 sequence: CASSPNARNTEAFF. CDR3 nucleotides: TGTGCCAGCTCACCAAATGCGCGGAACACTGAAGCTTTCTTT. The V gene is TRBV18, the J gene TRBJ1-1; D gene ambiguous. The CDR3 sequence is 14 residues long. V was clipped by 2 bases and J by 1 base, with 8 bases between them. The germline gives CDR1 KGHSH, CDR2 LQKENI.

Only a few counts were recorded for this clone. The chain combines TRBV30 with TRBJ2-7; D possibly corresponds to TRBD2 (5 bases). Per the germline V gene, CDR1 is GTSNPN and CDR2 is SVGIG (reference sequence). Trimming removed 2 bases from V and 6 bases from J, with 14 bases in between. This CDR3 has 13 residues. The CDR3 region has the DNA TGTGCCTGGAGTCCCCCTGAAGAGGGCGAGCAGTACTTC. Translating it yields CAWSPPEEGEQYF.

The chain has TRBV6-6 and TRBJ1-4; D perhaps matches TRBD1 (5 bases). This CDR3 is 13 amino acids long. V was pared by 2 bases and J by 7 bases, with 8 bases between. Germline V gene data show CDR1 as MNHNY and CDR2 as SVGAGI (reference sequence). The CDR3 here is CASSYRGSEKLFF. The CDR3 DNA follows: TGTGCCAGCAGTTACAGGGGAAGTGAAAAACTGTTTTTT.

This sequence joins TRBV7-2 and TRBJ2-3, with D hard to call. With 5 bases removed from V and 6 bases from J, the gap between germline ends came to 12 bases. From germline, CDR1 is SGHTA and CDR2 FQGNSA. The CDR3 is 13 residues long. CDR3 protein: CASSPPSEDTQYF. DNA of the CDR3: TGTGCCAGCAGCCCCCCCTCGGAGGATACGCAGTATTTT.